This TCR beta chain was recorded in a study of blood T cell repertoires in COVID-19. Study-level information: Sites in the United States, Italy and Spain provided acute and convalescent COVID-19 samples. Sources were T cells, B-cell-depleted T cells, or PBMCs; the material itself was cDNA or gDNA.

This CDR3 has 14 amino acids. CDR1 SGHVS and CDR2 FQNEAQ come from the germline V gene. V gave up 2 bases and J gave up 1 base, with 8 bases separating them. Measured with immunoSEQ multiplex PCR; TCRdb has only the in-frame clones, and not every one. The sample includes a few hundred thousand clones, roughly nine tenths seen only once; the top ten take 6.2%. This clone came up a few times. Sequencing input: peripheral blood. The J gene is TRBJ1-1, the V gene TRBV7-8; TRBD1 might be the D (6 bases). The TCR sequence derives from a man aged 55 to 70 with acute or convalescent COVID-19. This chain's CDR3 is CASSLLQGNTEAFF. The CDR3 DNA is TGTGCCAGCAGCTTACTACAGGGGAACACTGAAGCTTTCTTT.